This T cell receptor (beta chain) was observed in a study of blood T cells in healthy people across ages. Alongside a J-beta primer mix, a sample-barcoded 5' primer served in a second PCR lasting roughly 7 to 12 cycles. Each single sample gave us at least 2.5 million CDR3-containing paired-end reads. TCRdb independently ran MiXCR on the 5' RACE reads; one entry per CDR3 protein. The sample lists 700,000 or so distinct CDR3 sequences, 22% occurring once. V was pared by 1 base and J by 8 bases, with 11 bases between. This CDR3 region has 12 residues. The germline gives CDR1 DFQATT, CDR2 SNEGSKA (reference sequence). Russia was home to the donors, healthy Caucasian individuals aged roughly 6 to 100.

The receptor was isolated from a man aged 65-85 years in good health. Material: blood. V usage is TRBV20-1 and J usage is TRBJ1-2; tentatively, D is TRBD1 (6 bases). In DNA, the CDR3 is TGCAGTGCTAGAGGAGGGGGGAGCGGCTACACCTTC. This codes for CSARGGGSGYTF.